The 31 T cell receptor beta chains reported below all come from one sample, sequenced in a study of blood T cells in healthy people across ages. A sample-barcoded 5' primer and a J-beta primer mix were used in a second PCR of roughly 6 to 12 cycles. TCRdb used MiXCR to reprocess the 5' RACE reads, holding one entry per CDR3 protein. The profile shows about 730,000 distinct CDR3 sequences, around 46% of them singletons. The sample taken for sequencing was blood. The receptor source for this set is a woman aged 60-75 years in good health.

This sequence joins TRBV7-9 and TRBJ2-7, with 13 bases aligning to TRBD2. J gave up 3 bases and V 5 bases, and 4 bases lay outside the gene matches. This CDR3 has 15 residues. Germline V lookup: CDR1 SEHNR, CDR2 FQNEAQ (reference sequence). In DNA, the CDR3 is TGTGCCAGCAGCACTTGGACTAGCGGGGGCTACGAGCAGTACTTC. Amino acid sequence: CASSTWTSGGYEQYF.

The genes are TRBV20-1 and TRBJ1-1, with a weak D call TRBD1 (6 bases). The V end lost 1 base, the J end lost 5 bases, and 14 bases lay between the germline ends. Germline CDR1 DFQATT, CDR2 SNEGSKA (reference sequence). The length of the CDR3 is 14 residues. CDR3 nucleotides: TGCAGTGCTAGAGGAGGAGGGGGGTGGACTGAAGCTTTCTTT. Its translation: CSARGGGGWTEAFF.

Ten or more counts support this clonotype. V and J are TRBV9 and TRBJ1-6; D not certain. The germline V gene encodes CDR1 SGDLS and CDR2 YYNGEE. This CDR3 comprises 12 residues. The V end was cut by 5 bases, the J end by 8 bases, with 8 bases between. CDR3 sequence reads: CASSGVDSPLHF. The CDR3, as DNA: TGTGCCAGCAGTGGGGTAGATTCACCCCTCCACTTT.

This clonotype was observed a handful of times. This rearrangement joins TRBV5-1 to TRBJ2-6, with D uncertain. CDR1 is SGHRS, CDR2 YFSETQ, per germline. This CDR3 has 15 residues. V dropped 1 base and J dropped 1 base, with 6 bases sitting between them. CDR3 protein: CASSLTDSGANVLTF. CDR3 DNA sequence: TGCGCCAGCAGCTTGACAGATTCTGGGGCCAACGTCCTGACTTTC. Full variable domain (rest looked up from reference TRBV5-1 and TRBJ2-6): KAGVTQTPRYLIKTRGQQVTLSCSPISGHRSVSWYQQTPGQGLQFLFEYFSETQRNKGNFPGRFSGRQFSNSRSEMNVSTLELGDSALYLCASSLTDSGANVLTFGAGSRLTVL.

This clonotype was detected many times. CDR3 region: CSGRSGDEKLFF. CDR3 DNA: TGCAGCGGCCGCAGTGGGGATGAAAAACTGTTTTTT. The rearrangement joins TRBV29-1 to TRBJ1-4; D is unclear. V was trimmed by 7 bases and J by 6 bases, leaving 12 bases between them. The germline CDR1 and CDR2 sequences are SQVTM and ANQGSEA. The CDR3 is 12 residues long.

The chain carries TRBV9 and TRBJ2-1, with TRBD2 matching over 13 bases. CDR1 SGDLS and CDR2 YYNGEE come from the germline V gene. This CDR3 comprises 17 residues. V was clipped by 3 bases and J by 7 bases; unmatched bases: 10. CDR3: CASSATGLAGRVNEQFF. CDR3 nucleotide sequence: TGTGCCAGCAGCGCTACGGGACTAGCGGGAAGGGTGAATGAGCAGTTCTTC.

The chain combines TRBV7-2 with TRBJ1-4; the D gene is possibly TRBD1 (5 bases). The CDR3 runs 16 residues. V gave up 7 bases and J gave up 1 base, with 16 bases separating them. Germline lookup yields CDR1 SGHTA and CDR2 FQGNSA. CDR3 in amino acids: CASNHPGVVTNEKLFF. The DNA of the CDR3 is TGTGCCAGCAATCACCCGGGGGTGGTAACTAATGAAAAACTGTTTTTT.

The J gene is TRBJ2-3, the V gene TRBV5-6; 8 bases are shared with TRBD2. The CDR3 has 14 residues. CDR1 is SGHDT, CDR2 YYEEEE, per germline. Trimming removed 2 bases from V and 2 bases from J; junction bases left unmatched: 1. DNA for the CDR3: TGTGCCAGCAGCTTTAGCGGGGACACAGATACGCAGTATTTT. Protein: CASSFSGDTDTQYF.

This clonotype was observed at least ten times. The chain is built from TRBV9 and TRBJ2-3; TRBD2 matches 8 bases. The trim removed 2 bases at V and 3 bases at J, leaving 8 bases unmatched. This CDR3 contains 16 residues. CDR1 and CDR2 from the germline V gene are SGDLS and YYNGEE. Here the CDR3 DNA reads TGTGCCAGCAGCGTCGAAGCGGGAGACTGGACAGATACGCAGTATTTT. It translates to CASSVEAGDWTDTQYF.

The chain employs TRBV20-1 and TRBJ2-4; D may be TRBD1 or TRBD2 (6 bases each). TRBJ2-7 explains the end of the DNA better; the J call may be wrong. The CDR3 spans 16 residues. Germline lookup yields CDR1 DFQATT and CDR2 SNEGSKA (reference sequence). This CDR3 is CSARDIGGQGTYEQYF. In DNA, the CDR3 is TGCAGTGCTAGAGATATAGGAGGGCAGGGGACCTACGAGCAGTACTTC.

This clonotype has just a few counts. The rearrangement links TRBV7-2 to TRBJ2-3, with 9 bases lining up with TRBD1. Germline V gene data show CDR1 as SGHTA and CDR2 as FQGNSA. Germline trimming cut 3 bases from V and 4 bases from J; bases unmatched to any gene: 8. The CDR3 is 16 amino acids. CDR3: CASSLTGTGRADTQYF. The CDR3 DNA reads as TGTGCCAGCAGCTTGACCGGGACAGGGAGGGCAGATACGCAGTATTTT.

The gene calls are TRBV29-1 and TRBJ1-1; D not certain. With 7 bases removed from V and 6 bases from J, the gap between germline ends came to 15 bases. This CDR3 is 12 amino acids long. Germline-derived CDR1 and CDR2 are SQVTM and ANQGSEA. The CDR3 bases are TGCAGCGCGTGGAGGGCGAGGGCTGAAGCTTTCTTT. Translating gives CSAWRARAEAFF.

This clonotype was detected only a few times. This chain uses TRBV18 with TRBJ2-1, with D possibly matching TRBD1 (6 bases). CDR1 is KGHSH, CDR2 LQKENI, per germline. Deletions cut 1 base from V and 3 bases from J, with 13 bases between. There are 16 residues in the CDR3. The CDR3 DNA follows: TGTGCCAGCTCACCACTACAGGGTAATGGCTACAATGAGCAGTTCTTC. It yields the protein CASSPLQGNGYNEQFF.

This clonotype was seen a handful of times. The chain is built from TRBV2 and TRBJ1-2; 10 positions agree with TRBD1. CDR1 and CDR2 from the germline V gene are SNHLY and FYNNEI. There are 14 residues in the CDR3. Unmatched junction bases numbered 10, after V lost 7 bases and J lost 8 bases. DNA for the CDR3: TGTGCCAGCATTGAGGGACAGGGGATTAGCGGCTACACCTTC. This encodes CASIEGQGISGYTF.

The CDR3 coding sequence is TGTGCCAGCAGTGACACGGACAGGGGCACTGAAGCTTTCTTT. Its protein is CASSDTDRGTEAFF. The chain couples TRBV6-4 to TRBJ1-1; TRBD1 matches at 9 bases. This CDR3 has 14 amino acids. Germline V gene data show CDR1 as MRHNA and CDR2 as SNTAGT. V shed 2 bases and J 4 bases; nucleotides not matched to a gene: 2.

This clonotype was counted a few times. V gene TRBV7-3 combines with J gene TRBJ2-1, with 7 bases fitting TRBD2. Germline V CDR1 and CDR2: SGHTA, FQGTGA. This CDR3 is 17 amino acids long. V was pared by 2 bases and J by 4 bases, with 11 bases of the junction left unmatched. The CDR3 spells CASSLGPSGLNYNEQFF. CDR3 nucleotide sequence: TGTGCCAGCAGCTTAGGACCTAGCGGACTCAATTACAATGAGCAGTTCTTC.

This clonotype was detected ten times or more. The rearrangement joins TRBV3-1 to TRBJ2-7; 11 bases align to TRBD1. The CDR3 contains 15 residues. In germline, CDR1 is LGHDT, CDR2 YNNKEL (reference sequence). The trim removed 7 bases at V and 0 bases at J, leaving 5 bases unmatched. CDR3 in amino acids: CASNNGTGGSYEQYF. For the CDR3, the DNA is TGTGCCAGCAACAACGGGACAGGGGGCTCCTACGAGCAGTACTTC.

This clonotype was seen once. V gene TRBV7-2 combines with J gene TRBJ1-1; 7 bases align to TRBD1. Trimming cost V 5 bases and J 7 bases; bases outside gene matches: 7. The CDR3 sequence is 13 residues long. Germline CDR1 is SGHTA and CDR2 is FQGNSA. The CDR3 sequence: CASSTDRTDEAFF. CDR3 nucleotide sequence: TGTGCCAGCAGCACGGACAGGACAGATGAAGCTTTCTTT. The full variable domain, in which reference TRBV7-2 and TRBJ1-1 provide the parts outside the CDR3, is GAGVSQSPSNKVTEKGKDVELRCDPISGHTALYWYRQSLGQGLEFLIYFQGNSAPDKSGLPSDRFSAERTGGSVSTLTIQRTQQEDSAVYLCASSTDRTDEAFFGQGTRLTVV.

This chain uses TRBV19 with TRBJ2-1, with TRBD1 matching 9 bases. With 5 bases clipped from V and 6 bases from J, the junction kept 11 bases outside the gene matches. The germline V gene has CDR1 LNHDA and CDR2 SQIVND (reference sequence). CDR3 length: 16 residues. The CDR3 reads CASSLKTGGLGNEQFF. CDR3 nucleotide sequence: TGTGCCAGTAGTCTTAAGACAGGGGGACTCGGCAATGAGCAGTTCTTC. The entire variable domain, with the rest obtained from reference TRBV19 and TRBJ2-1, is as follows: DGGITQSPKYLFRKEGQNVTLSCEQNLNHDAMYWYRQDPGQGLRLIYYSQIVNDFQKGDIAEGYSVSREKKESFPLTVTSAQKNPTAFYLCASSLKTGGLGNEQFFGPGTRLTVL.

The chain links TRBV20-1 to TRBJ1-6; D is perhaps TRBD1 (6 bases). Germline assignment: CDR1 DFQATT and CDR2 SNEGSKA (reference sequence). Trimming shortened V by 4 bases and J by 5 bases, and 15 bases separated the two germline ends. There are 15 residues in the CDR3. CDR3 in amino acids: CSAIGTPKHNSPLHF. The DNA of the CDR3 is TGCAGTGCTATTGGGACACCGAAACATAATTCACCCCTCCACTTT.

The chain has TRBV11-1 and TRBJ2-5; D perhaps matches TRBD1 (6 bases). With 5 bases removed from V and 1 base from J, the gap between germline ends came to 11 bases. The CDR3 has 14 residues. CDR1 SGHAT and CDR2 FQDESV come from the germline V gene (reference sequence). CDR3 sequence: CASSARQVQETQYF. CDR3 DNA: TGTGCCAGCAGCGCACGACAGGTCCAAGAGACCCAGTACTTC.

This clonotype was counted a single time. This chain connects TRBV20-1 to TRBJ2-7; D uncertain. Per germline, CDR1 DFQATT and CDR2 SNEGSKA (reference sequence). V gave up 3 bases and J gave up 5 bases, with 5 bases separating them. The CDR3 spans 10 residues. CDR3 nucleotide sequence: TGCAGTGCTAGGGGGAACGAGCAGTACTTC. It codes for CSARGNEQYF.

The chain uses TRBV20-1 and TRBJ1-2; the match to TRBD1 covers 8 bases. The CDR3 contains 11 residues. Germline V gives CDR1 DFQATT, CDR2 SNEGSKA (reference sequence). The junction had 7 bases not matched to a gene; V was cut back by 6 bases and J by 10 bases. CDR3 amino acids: CSAATGDDYTF. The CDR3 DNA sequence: TGCAGTGCCGCGACAGGGGACGACTACACCTTC.

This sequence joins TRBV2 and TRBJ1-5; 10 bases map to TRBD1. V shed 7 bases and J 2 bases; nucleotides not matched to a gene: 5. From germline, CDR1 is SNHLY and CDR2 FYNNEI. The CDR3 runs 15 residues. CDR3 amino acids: CASIRDRGGNQPQHF. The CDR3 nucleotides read TGTGCCAGCATCCGGGACAGGGGTGGCAATCAGCCCCAGCATTTT.

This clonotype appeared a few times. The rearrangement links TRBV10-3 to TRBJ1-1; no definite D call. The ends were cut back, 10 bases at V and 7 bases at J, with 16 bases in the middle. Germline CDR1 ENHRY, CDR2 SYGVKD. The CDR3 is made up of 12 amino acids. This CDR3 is CATSDGSVEAFF. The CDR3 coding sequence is TGTGCCACCTCGGACGGTTCCGTTGAAGCTTTCTTT.

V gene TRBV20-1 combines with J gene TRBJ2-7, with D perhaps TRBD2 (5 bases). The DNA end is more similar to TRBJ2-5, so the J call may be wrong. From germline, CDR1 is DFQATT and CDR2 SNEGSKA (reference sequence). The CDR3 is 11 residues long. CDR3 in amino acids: CSETRGETQYF. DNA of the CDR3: TGCAGTGAAACGAGAGGGGAGACCCAGTACTTC.

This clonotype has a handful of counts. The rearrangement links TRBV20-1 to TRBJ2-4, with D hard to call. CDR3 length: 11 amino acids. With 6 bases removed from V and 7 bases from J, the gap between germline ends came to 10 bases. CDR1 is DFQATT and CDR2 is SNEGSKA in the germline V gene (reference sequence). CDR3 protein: CSARIINIQYF. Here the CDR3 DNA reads TGCAGTGCCCGTATTATTAACATTCAGTACTTC.

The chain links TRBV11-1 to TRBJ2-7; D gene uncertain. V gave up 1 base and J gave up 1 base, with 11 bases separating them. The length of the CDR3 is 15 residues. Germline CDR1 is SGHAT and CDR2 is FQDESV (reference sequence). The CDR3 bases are TGTGCCAGCAGCTTAGGGGCAGACCTTTCCTACGAGCAGTACTTC. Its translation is CASSLGADLSYEQYF.

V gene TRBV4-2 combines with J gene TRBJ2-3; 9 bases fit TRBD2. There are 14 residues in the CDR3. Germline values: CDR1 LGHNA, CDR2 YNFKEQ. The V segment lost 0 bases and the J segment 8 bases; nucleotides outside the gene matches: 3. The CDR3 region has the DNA TGTGCCAGCAGCCAAGAAGCGCGGGGGGGTACGCAGTATTTT. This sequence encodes CASSQEARGGTQYF.

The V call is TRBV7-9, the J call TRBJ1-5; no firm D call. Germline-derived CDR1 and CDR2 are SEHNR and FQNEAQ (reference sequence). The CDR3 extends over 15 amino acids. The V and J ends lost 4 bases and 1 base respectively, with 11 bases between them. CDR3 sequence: CASSSREGSNQPQHF. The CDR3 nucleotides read TGTGCCAGCAGCTCGAGGGAGGGAAGCAATCAGCCCCAGCATTTT.

The CDR3 DNA reads TGTGCCAGCAGTTTCGGTCCTTGGTTTGGGGGGTACTTC. Translating gives CASSFGPWFGGYF. The rearrangement joins TRBV28 to TRBJ2-5; D may be TRBD1 or TRBD2 (5 bases each). Trimming removed 3 bases at V and 13 bases at J, with 18 bases between. This CDR3 has 13 residues. The germline gives CDR1 MDHEN, CDR2 SYDVKM.